This T cell receptor beta chain comes out of a study of shared clonotypes between healthy human individuals. Study details: Per-donor plates numbered three CD4 naive, three CD4 memory, two CD8 naive and one CD8 memory.

Participating donors were healthy, HIV-negative adults free of recent acute infections or vaccinations. Clones were read by immunoSEQ multiplex PCR, and TCRdb kept only the in-frame ones, dropping some. The data show about 2 million clones, with roughly 94% seen just once and 0.13% held by the top ten. This CDR3 contains 16 residues. Per the germline V gene, CDR1 is SGHRS and CDR2 is YFSETQ. V gave up 0 bases and J gave up 0 bases; unmatched junction bases: 1. General observations from the study: Larger richness was generally estimated for naive than memory subsets. The naive CD4 repertoires of a few donors were compared, and around 5% of clonotypes were shared.

This clone was counted a single time. Its target is unknown. The sample has other DNA sequences that encode this CDR3 too. J is TRBJ2-3 and V is TRBV5-1; 10 bases match TRBD1. The sequence derives from a young man in good health. Sequencing was done on a sample of naive CD4+ T cells sorted from blood. Sample subset: CD45RA+ positively selected. The CDR3 is CASSLGDRGSTDTQYF. The CDR3 region has the DNA TGCGCCAGCAGCTTGGGGGACAGGGGTAGCACAGATACGCAGTATTTT.